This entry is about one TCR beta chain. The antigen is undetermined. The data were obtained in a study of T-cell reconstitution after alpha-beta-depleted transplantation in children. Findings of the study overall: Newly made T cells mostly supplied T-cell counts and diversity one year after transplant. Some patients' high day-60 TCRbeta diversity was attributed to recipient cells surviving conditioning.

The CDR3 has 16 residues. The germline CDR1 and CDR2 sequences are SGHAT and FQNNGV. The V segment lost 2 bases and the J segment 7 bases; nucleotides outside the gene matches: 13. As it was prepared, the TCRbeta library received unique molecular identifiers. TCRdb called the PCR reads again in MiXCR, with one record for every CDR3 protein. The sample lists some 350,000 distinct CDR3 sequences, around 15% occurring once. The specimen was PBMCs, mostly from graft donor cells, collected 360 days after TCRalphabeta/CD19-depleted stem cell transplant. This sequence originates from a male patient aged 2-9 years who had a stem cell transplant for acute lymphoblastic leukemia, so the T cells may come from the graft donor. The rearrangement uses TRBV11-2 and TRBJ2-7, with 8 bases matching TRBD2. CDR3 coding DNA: TGTGCCAGCAGCTTATCTAACGGGAGGGGGGTCGGGGAGCAGTACTTC. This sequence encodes CASSLSNGRGVGEQYF.